In this sample, the clone carrying this T cell receptor beta chain turned up a few times. This entry comes from a study of early T cells in non-severe SARS-CoV-2 infection. At the level of the study: Sequencing of unsorted whole blood was done on bulk RNA, leaving chains unpaired.

TCRdb itself ran the 5' RACE reads through MiXCR, one entry per CDR3 protein. This table has approximately 70,000 distinct CDR3 sequences, less than 15% appearing once. This CDR3 region has 19 residues. Trimming pared 3 bases from V and 2 bases from J, leaving 21 bases between. CDR1 is SGDLS and CDR2 is YYNGEE in the germline V gene. The sample was whole blood. The TCR sequence derives from an adult who was a healthcare worker with PCR-confirmed SARS-CoV-2 infection or an uninfected control (not recorded which). The V call is TRBV9, the J call TRBJ2-6; a possible D gene is TRBD1 (6 bases). This CDR3 is CASSGRPRAGAPGANVLTF. The CDR3 DNA reads as TGTGCCAGCAGCGGAAGACCGAGGGCAGGGGCACCTGGGGCCAACGTCCTGACTTTC.